This T cell receptor beta chain was captured by sequencing in a study of blood T cell repertoires in COVID-19. Study information: The United States, Italy and Spain were the sources of the acute and convalescent COVID-19 samples. Sample material is recorded as cDNA or gDNA derived from T cells, B-cell-depleted T cells, or PBMCs.

Trimming removed 0 bases at V and 5 bases at J, with 5 bases between. Germline values: CDR1 LNHNV, CDR2 YYDKDF (reference sequence). The CDR3 length is 13 residues. In the original workflow: Reference gene primer amplification gave estimated nucleated cell counts. Sequencing used immunoSEQ multiplex PCR; TCRdb keeps in-frame clones, though not all of them. That table is the source of V, J and clone size, and D and trimming were worked out from the DNA. The data show 200,000 to 300,000 clones, 81% seen once. The sequence was collected from a woman of 80 years or more with COVID-19, enrolled during active disease. V usage is TRBV15 and J usage is TRBJ2-1; the D gene is possibly TRBD2 (5 bases). The sequencing input was peripheral blood. In DNA, the CDR3 is TGTGCCACCAGCAGAGACGGGGACAATGAGCAGTTCTTC. Translation gives CATSRDGDNEQFF.